These 17 T cell receptor beta chains originate from one sample sequenced in a study of OX40 agonist ivuxolimab in advanced cancers. The data were produced by immunoSEQ multiplex PCR, yet TCRdb's version contains in-frame clones alone and is incomplete. The sample includes about 35,000 clones, around four fifths of them seen just once. The specimen was CD4+ or CD8+ T cells sorted from blood, collected in a trial of the OX40 agonist ivuxolimab. These receptors came from an adult with an advanced solid tumor such as melanoma, head and neck, liver or kidney cancer.

The chain has TRBV7-9 and TRBJ2-5; D call uncertain. CDR1 is SEHNR, CDR2 FQNEAQ, per germline (reference sequence). V was cut by 10 bases and J by 6 bases, with 15 bases left in between. This CDR3 comprises 12 residues. The CDR3 protein is CAIVPKEKTQYF. CDR3 in DNA: TGTGCCATTGTCCCAAAGGAGAAGACCCAGTACTTC.

The chain uses TRBV9 and TRBJ2-5, with TRBD1 matching 10 bases. The DNA end lines up better with TRBJ2-7; the J call may be wrong. Germline V gives CDR1 SGDLS, CDR2 YYNGEE. CDR3 length: 15 amino acids. CDR3 DNA: TGTGCCAGCAGCCCCCTCGGGACAGGGGCCTACGAGCAGTACTTC. Encoded protein: CASSPLGTGAYEQYF.

V usage is TRBV28 and J usage is TRBJ1-4; 7 bases align to TRBD1. After removal of 7 bases from V and 4 bases from J, the junction contained 9 bases not matched to a gene. Germline-derived CDR1 and CDR2 are MDHEN and SYDVKM. CDR3 length: 15 amino acids. CDR3 nucleotide sequence: TGTGCCAGCACCATACCGGGACAGCATAATGAAAAACTGTTTTTT. Amino acids: CASTIPGQHNEKLFF.

The gene calls are TRBV1 and TRBJ1-1; the table's D call of TRBD1 was not tested on the DNA. TRBV1 is marked as a pseudogene. This CDR3 spans 13 amino acids. CDR3 bases: TGCACCAGCAGCCAGTACAGGGAGACTGAAGCTTTCTTT. Its translation is CTSSQYRETEAFF.

The table lists this clone with a count of one. V is TRBV4-1 and J is TRBJ1-5, with D possibly being TRBD1 (6 bases). Germline V CDR1 and CDR2: MGHRA, YSYEKL. Trimming pared 0 bases from V and 6 bases from J, leaving 12 bases between. The CDR3 runs to 15 residues. The CDR3 nucleotides are TGCGCCAGCAGCCAAGACCAGGGGTTAGGTCAGCCCCAGCATTTT. Translating gives CASSQDQGLGQPQHF.

This clone was recorded a few times. This chain uses TRBV7-9 with TRBJ2-5; D uncertain. V dropped 0 bases and J dropped 5 bases, with 7 bases sitting between them. The germline V gene has CDR1 SEHNR and CDR2 FQNEAQ (reference sequence). The CDR3 extends over 13 amino acids. Here the CDR3 reads CASSLAIRETQYF. The CDR3 DNA reads as TGTGCCAGCAGCTTAGCGATTCGGGAGACCCAGTACTTC.

The chain carries TRBV11-1 and TRBJ2-3, with D perhaps matching TRBD2 (5 bases). CDR1 is SGHAT and CDR2 is FQDESV in the germline V gene (reference sequence). V lost 5 bases and J lost 2, with 11 bases in between. The CDR3 covers 14 residues. In nucleotides, the CDR3 is TGTGCCAGCAGCACCTCGGGGAACACAGATACGCAGTATTTT. It encodes CASSTSGNTDTQYF.

The chain has TRBV6-4 and TRBJ2-1; D possibly corresponds to TRBD1 (6 bases). Germline V CDR1 and CDR2: MRHNA, SNTAGT. Trimming removed 6 bases at V and 9 bases at J, with 15 bases between. CDR3 length: 13 residues. CDR3 region: CASSSTGYGEQFF. The CDR3 DNA reads as TGTGCCAGCAGCTCGACAGGTTACGGTGAGCAGTTCTTC.

This chain uses TRBV4-1 with TRBJ1-1, with a possible D match to TRBD1 (6 bases). CDR1 MGHRA and CDR2 YSYEKL come from the germline V gene. The CDR3 is made up of 14 amino acids. Trimming removed 4 bases from V and 3 bases from J, with 12 bases in between. CDR3 sequence: CASSRGGADTEAFF. The CDR3 region has the DNA TGCGCCAGCAGCCGCGGGGGGGCAGACACTGAAGCTTTCTTT.

The V gene is TRBV6-6, the J gene TRBJ2-3; 8 bases fit TRBD2. Germline V gene sequence: CDR1 MNHNY, CDR2 SVGAGI (reference sequence). The V gene end was trimmed by 6 bases and the J gene end by 2 bases; junction bases not matched to a gene: 7. CDR3 length: 15 residues. CDR3 sequence: CASRKLADHTDTQYF. DNA of the CDR3: TGTGCCAGCAGAAAACTAGCGGACCACACAGATACGCAGTATTTT.

The chain links TRBV6-1 to TRBJ2-7; D is uncertain. There are 11 residues in the CDR3. Germline-derived CDR1 and CDR2 are MNHNS and SASEGT. Trimming stripped 6 bases from V and 3 bases from J, with 6 bases between. The CDR3 reads CASSAIYEQYF. The CDR3 region has the DNA TGTGCCAGCAGCGCAATCTACGAGCAGTACTTC.

The rearrangement uses TRBV19 and TRBJ1-1; the D is unclear. Trimming took off 7 bases at V and 1 base at J, with 10 bases between the two ends. This CDR3 region has 13 residues. Germline CDR1 and CDR2: LNHDA and SQIVND (reference sequence). CDR3 coding DNA: TGTGCCAGTAAAACGGACCCGAACACTGAAGCTTTCTTT. This translates into CASKTDPNTEAFF.

V is TRBV7-9 and J is TRBJ1-1, with D uncertain. Per the germline V gene, CDR1 is SEHNR and CDR2 is FQNEAQ (reference sequence). The germline V and J ends were trimmed by 3 bases and 10 bases, with 9 bases remaining between them. The length of the CDR3 is 11 residues. CDR3 bases: TGTGCCAGCAGCTTGGGCTCAGGAGCTTTCTTT. This encodes CASSLGSGAFF.

V is TRBV7-8 and J is TRBJ2-2; TRBD2 matches at 9 bases. The CDR3 consists of 15 residues. Germline loops: CDR1 SGHVS, CDR2 FQNEAQ. Trimming removed 5 bases from V and 6 bases from J; junction bases left unmatched: 7. CDR3 bases: TGTGCCAGCAGCCATAGCGGGGGCCTGGCCGGGGAGCTGTTTTTT. Amino acids: CASSHSGGLAGELFF.

The chain couples TRBV7-6 to TRBJ2-1; 9 positions match TRBD2. Per the germline V gene, CDR1 is SGHVS and CDR2 is FNYEAQ. This CDR3 has 15 residues. With 1 base clipped from V and 9 bases from J, the junction kept 7 bases outside the gene matches. The CDR3 coding sequence is TGTGCCAGCAGCTTAGGTGGCGGGGGGGCCAGTGAGCAGTTCTTC. Translation gives CASSLGGGGASEQFF.

The V and J genes are TRBV2 and TRBJ2-3, with 11 nucleotides matching TRBD2. This CDR3 region has 15 residues. The V gene end was trimmed by 0 bases and the J gene end by 4 bases; junction bases not matched to a gene: 0. Looked up from germline, CDR1 is SNHLY and CDR2 is FYNNEI. CDR3 sequence: CASSEASGGADTQYF. In DNA, the CDR3 is TGTGCCAGCAGTGAAGCTAGCGGGGGGGCAGATACGCAGTATTTT.

This clone was counted between two and nine times. This chain connects TRBV19 to TRBJ2-4, with D uncertain. The germline V gene encodes CDR1 LNHDA and CDR2 SQIVND (reference sequence). There are 15 residues in the CDR3. V was trimmed by 6 bases and J by 0 bases, leaving 12 bases between them. CDR3 in amino acids: CASSPAGVAKNIQYF. The CDR3 DNA is TGTGCCAGTAGCCCCGCTGGGGTAGCCAAAAACATTCAGTACTTC.